The 20 T cell receptor beta chains presented below share a single source sample, sequenced in a study of blood T cells in healthy people across ages. Combining a sample-barcoded 5' primer with a J-beta primer mix, a second PCR ran for roughly 7 to 11 cycles. One entry per CDR3 protein, called by TCRdb with MiXCR from the 5' RACE reads. The table has approximately 670,000 distinct CDR3 sequences, 40% to 45% seen once; the top ten hold around 30%. Sequencing was performed on blood. The receptors here all came from a man aged 80 or over in good health.

This clonotype was seen once. This chain connects TRBV30 to TRBJ2-7; perhaps TRBD1 as D (5 bases). The CDR3 sequence is 12 residues long. Between the trimmed V and J ends, which lost 5 bases and 4 bases, there was a span of 12 bases. CDR1 and CDR2 from the germline V gene are GTSNPN and SVGIG (reference sequence). CDR3 nucleotides: TGTGCCTGGGGACCGACAGCATACGAGCAGTACTTC. This sequence encodes CAWGPTAYEQYF.

The genes are TRBV5-1 and TRBJ2-5; 9 bases match TRBD1. The V gene's germline CDR1 is SGHRS and CDR2 YFSETQ. V was clipped by 0 bases and J by 11 bases; unmatched bases: 17. The CDR3 spans 17 residues. DNA for the CDR3: TGCGCCAGCAGCTTGGAACAGGGGGCGATTTCGAACAATGAGCAGTACTTC. Its translation: CASSLEQGAISNNEQYF.

This clonotype was observed a handful of times. This rearrangement joins TRBV5-1 to TRBJ2-1, with D possibly being TRBD1 (6 bases). V lost 0 bases and J lost 3, with 10 bases in between. This CDR3 is built from 15 residues. Germline V gene lookup returns CDR1 SGHRS and CDR2 YFSETQ. The DNA for the CDR3 is TGCGCCAGCAGCTTGGACCAGGGGAACTACAATGAGCAGTTCTTC. Translation: CASSLDQGNYNEQFF.

This chain joins TRBV7-9 and TRBJ2-5; 8 nucleotides match TRBD1. J lost 4 bases, V lost 6 bases, and 7 bases had no gene match. Germline V lookup: CDR1 SEHNR, CDR2 FQNEAQ (reference sequence). The CDR3 runs to 14 residues. In DNA, the CDR3 is TGTGCCAGCAGTCGTCAAACAGGGGGAGAGACCCAGTACTTC. It codes for CASSRQTGGETQYF.

This clonotype came up a few times. The genes are TRBV20-1 and TRBJ2-5; 11 bases agree with TRBD1. V gave up 6 bases and J gave up 5 bases; unmatched junction bases: 14. Looked up from germline, CDR1 is DFQATT and CDR2 is SNEGSKA (reference sequence). The CDR3 spans 16 residues. CDR3 in amino acids: CSAHAGTGGLGETQYF. Here the CDR3 DNA reads TGCAGTGCGCACGCCGGGACAGGGGGTCTGGGGGAGACCCAGTACTTC.

This clonotype was found a few times. This chain joins TRBV20-1 and TRBJ2-1; 7 bases agree with TRBD1. After removal of 5 bases from V and 9 bases from J, the junction contained 16 bases not matched to a gene. The CDR3 contains 15 residues. Germline CDR1 and CDR2: DFQATT and SNEGSKA (reference sequence). The DNA of the CDR3 is TGCAGTGCTTCCAGGGGGTTTGAACCAACCATTGAGCAGTTCTTC. Translated, it gives CSASRGFEPTIEQFF.

This clonotype was seen repeatedly, ten times or more. V gene TRBV7-2 combines with J gene TRBJ2-1; D is uncertain. Near its end, the DNA agrees better with TRBJ2-7, so the J call may be wrong. The V gene's germline CDR1 is SGHTA and CDR2 FQGNSA. This CDR3 contains 16 residues. The CDR3 reads CASSLIPASSYNEQYF. The CDR3 nucleotides are TGTGCCAGCAGCTTAATCCCCGCAAGCTCCTACAATGAGCAGTACTTC.

As concerns this clonotype: The junction departs from the called germline gene at one end, perhaps through a read error. This sequence joins TRBV20-1 and TRBJ2-3; D is possibly TRBD1 (6 bases). CDR1 is DFQATT, CDR2 SNEGSKA, per germline (reference sequence). The CDR3 is made up of 16 amino acids. This CDR3 is CSTRPTGSLSTDTQYF. CDR3 bases: TGCAGTACTAGACCGACAGGCTCACTCAGCACAGATACGCAGTATTTT.

The V gene is TRBV25-1, the J gene TRBJ1-4; D remains ambiguous. The CDR3 runs to 14 residues. Trimming cost V 1 base and J 7 bases, with 10 bases left between them. CDR1 and CDR2 (germline): MGHDK, SYGVNS. DNA for the CDR3: TGTGCCAGCAGTGAATGGGAGCGAGGTGAAAAACTGTTTTTT. Translating gives CASSEWERGEKLFF.

The gene calls are TRBV7-9 and TRBJ2-5, with D possibly matching TRBD1 (6 bases). With 3 bases removed from V and 4 bases from J, the gap between germline ends came to 9 bases. Germline CDR1 SEHNR, CDR2 FQNEAQ (reference sequence). The CDR3 has 13 residues. The CDR3 DNA follows: TGTGCCAGCAGCTTTACAGGGCTAGAGACCCAGTACTTC. It translates to CASSFTGLETQYF.

This clonotype was seen many times. The J gene is TRBJ2-5, the V gene TRBV29-1; D gene unclear. The CDR3 totals 13 residues. Germline CDR1 SQVTM, CDR2 ANQGSEA. The V and J ends lost 5 bases and 2 bases respectively, with 12 bases between them. CDR3 residues: CSVTPQWQETQYF. CDR3 bases: TGCAGCGTTACACCCCAGTGGCAAGAGACCCAGTACTTC.

The gene calls are TRBV28 and TRBJ2-7; either TRBD1 or TRBD2 may supply D (5 bases each). In germline, CDR1 is MDHEN, CDR2 SYDVKM. Trimming stripped 9 bases from V and 4 bases from J, with 16 bases between. This CDR3 has 13 residues. The CDR3 reads CASRGAASYEQYF. The CDR3 DNA reads as TGTGCCAGTAGAGGGGCGGCAAGTTACGAGCAGTACTTC.

As concerns this clonotype: An end of the junction does not agree with germline; a read error may underlie this. The chain carries TRBV7-8 and TRBJ2-1, with a tentative D call TRBD1 (7 bases). Germline CDR1 SGHVS, CDR2 FQNEAQ. The CDR3 consists of 14 residues. Here the CDR3 reads CASNLGGGGYEQFF. Here the CDR3 DNA reads TGTGCCAGCAACTTAGGAGGGGGCGGCTATGAGCAGTTCTTC.

This clonotype was seen a handful of times. The rearrangement joins TRBV3-1 to TRBJ2-1; D is unresolved. Trimming took 1 base from V and 12 from J, leaving 4 bases between them. CDR3 length: 10 amino acids. The germline CDR1 and CDR2 sequences are LGHDT and YNNKEL (reference sequence). Here the CDR3 DNA reads TGTGCCAGCAGCCAAGTCAGGCAGTTCTTC. It codes for CASSQVRQFF.

The gene calls are TRBV25-1 and TRBJ2-7; D is perhaps TRBD2 (5 bases). This CDR3 is built from 13 residues. V lost 5 bases to trimming and J lost 3 bases, with 11 bases between them. Germline V CDR1 and CDR2: MGHDK, SYGVNS. CDR3 DNA sequence: TGTGCCAGCAGTTTACACCGGGGCTACGAGCAGTACTTC. The encoded protein is CASSLHRGYEQYF.

This chain's CDR3 is CSARDAGRDNQPQHF. The CDR3 DNA is TGCAGTGCTAGAGATGCAGGGCGGGATAATCAGCCCCAGCATTTT. The rearrangement joins TRBV20-1 to TRBJ1-5; weak D call: TRBD1 (5 bases). The CDR3 totals 15 residues. The germline V and J ends were trimmed by 0 bases and 4 bases, with 13 bases remaining between them. Germline CDR1 DFQATT, CDR2 SNEGSKA (reference sequence).

J is TRBJ2-3 and V is TRBV10-3; D may be TRBD2 (5 bases). V shed 4 bases and J shed 0 bases, with 11 bases lying between them. Germline lookup yields CDR1 ENHRY and CDR2 SYGVKD. The CDR3 sequence is 15 residues long. Written as DNA, the CDR3 is TGTGCCATCAGTGGCATAGCGTCTAGCACAGATACGCAGTATTTT. This encodes CAISGIASSTDTQYF.

This clonotype was found a few times. The chain couples TRBV20-1 to TRBJ2-1; 10 bases line up with TRBD2. This CDR3 region has 15 residues. With 6 bases clipped from V and 2 bases from J, the junction kept 7 bases outside the gene matches. Germline loops: CDR1 DFQATT, CDR2 SNEGSKA (reference sequence). Here the CDR3 reads CSARSLAGAYNEQFF. The CDR3 DNA sequence: TGCAGTGCAAGATCCCTAGCGGGGGCCTACAATGAGCAGTTCTTC.

This chain uses TRBV7-2 with TRBJ2-7, with D perhaps being TRBD1 or TRBD2 (7 bases each). Per the germline V gene, CDR1 is SGHTA and CDR2 is FQGNSA. Trimming left V 5 bases short and J 3 bases short, with 11 bases between. The CDR3 sequence is 13 residues long. CDR3 loop: CASSDREGYEQYF. The CDR3 region has the DNA TGTGCCAGCAGCGACAGGGAGGGCTACGAGCAGTACTTC.

This clonotype was found a few times. The chain carries TRBV4-3 and TRBJ2-3; D remains unclear. The germline gives CDR1 LGHNA, CDR2 YSLEER. CDR3 length equals 14 residues. The ends were cut back, 2 bases at V and 6 bases at J, with 12 bases in the middle. The CDR3 loop reads CASSQTSATDTQYF. CDR3 coding DNA: TGCGCCAGCAGCCAAACGTCGGCTACGGATACGCAGTATTTT.